These T cell receptor beta chains were read from a single sample in a study of cytomegalovirus exposure and HLA in healthy donors. The table came from immunoSEQ multiplex PCR; TCRdb's copy has only in-frame clones and leaves some out. The sample carries about 200,000 clones, around 76% recorded once. Specimen: PBMCs. Every receptor here comes from a man between 18 and 35 years old in good health and CMV-seronegative. The conserved cysteine and the conserved F or W are not part of the CDR3 here. Only part of the rows carry a size: once, few, many, or a class if the clone is expanded.

j_gene: TRBJ1-2; abundance: few; v_gene: TRBV6-5; len: 13; CDR3aa: ASSYAGQGHYGYT
j_gene: TRBJ2-2; abundance: -; v_gene: TRBV5-8; len: 12; CDR3aa: ASSRLPNTGELF
j_gene: -; abundance: -; v_gene: TRBV5-5; len: 13; CDR3aa: ASSLVGTASYEQY
j_gene: TRBJ2-7; abundance: -; v_gene: TRBV7-9; len: 16; CDR3aa: ASSSSPGLAGPLYEQY
j_gene: TRBJ2-7; abundance: once; v_gene: TRBV10-3; len: 11; CDR3aa: ASRSGRAYEQY
j_gene: TRBJ2-3; abundance: -; v_gene: TRBV11-1; len: 11; CDR3aa: ASSPTQRITQY
j_gene: TRBJ1-4; abundance: -; v_gene: TRBV2; len: 13; CDR3aa: ASKETGANNEKLF
j_gene: TRBJ1-1; abundance: -; v_gene: TRBV11-2; len: 12; CDR3aa: ASSLDRIRTEAF
j_gene: TRBJ1-4; abundance: -; v_gene: TRBV9; len: 13; CDR3aa: ASSVGTVPHEKLF
j_gene: TRBJ2-1; abundance: -; v_gene: TRBV7-9; len: 15; CDR3aa: ASSLGAFYESYNEQF
j_gene: TRBJ1-1; abundance: -; v_gene: TRBV28; len: 11; CDR3aa: ASSNRVDTEAF
j_gene: TRBJ2-3; abundance: once; v_gene: TRBV5-1; len: 15; CDR3aa: ASSRRPGLAGSDTQY
j_gene: TRBJ2-7; abundance: -; v_gene: TRBV7-9; len: 12; CDR3aa: ASSLRGGVDEQY
j_gene: TRBJ1-3; abundance: -; v_gene: TRBV2; len: 14; CDR3aa: ASRDGTGGSGNTIY
j_gene: TRBJ1-2; abundance: few; v_gene: TRBV5-8; len: 14; CDR3aa: ASSSLRTGDGYGYT
j_gene: TRBJ1-2; abundance: -; v_gene: TRBV9; len: 12; CDR3aa: ASSDGTPNYGYT
j_gene: TRBJ1-1; abundance: -; v_gene: TRBV7-9; len: 12; CDR3aa: ASSLYSQGGEAF
j_gene: TRBJ2-7; abundance: -; v_gene: TRBV30; len: 12; CDR3aa: AWGWTALPYEQY
j_gene: TRBJ1-2; abundance: -; v_gene: TRBV9; len: 14; CDR3aa: ASSVGRGGLGEGYT
j_gene: TRBJ1-1; abundance: -; v_gene: TRBV12-5; len: 11; CDR3aa: ASGLVREGEAF
j_gene: TRBJ1-3; abundance: few; v_gene: TRBV18; len: 15; CDR3aa: ASSPLGGLSSGNTIY
j_gene: TRBJ2-3; abundance: -; v_gene: TRBV27; len: 13; CDR3aa: ASSKGLASTDTQY
j_gene: TRBJ1-5; abundance: once; v_gene: TRBV30; len: 12; CDR3aa: AWSGGQGNQPQH
j_gene: TRBJ1-5; abundance: -; v_gene: TRBV7-8; len: 13; CDR3aa: ASSLGTGTEKPQH
j_gene: TRBJ1-1; abundance: once; v_gene: TRBV5-1; len: 15; CDR3aa: ASSSDGPDRATDEAF
j_gene: TRBJ1-1; abundance: few; v_gene: TRBV2; len: 11; CDR3aa: ASSEAEGTEAF
j_gene: TRBJ2-3; abundance: once; v_gene: TRBV7-8; len: 15; CDR3aa: ASSLDERAGGTDTQY
j_gene: TRBJ2-2; abundance: -; v_gene: TRBV19; len: 13; CDR3aa: ASSSENMYTGELF
j_gene: TRBJ2-7; abundance: -; v_gene: TRBV28; len: 13; CDR3aa: ASSWGGTGSYEQY
j_gene: TRBJ2-1; abundance: -; v_gene: TRBV30; len: 11; CDR3aa: AWSDGSGNEQF
j_gene: TRBJ2-5; abundance: -; v_gene: TRBV28; len: 12; CDR3aa: ASRPTGYQETQY
j_gene: TRBJ2-7; abundance: -; v_gene: TRBV27; len: 11; CDR3aa: ASSLGGTYEQY
j_gene: TRBJ2-7; abundance: -; v_gene: TRBV7-9; len: 13; CDR3aa: ASSQGLARFYEQY
j_gene: TRBJ1-1; abundance: -; v_gene: TRBV7-8; len: 12; CDR3aa: ASSLVRGATEAF
j_gene: TRBJ2-3; abundance: -; v_gene: TRBV6-5; len: 14; CDR3aa: ASSYPGQGGADTQY
j_gene: TRBJ2-5; abundance: once; v_gene: TRBV4-2; len: 13; CDR3aa: ASSQEGGEQETQY
j_gene: TRBJ2-1; abundance: -; v_gene: TRBV10-3; len: 9; CDR3aa: AISDAGEQF
j_gene: TRBJ2-7; abundance: -; v_gene: TRBV18; len: 13; CDR3aa: ASSPPLGGTHEQY
j_gene: TRBJ2-7; abundance: few; v_gene: TRBV2; len: 12; CDR3aa: ASSPARGRDEQY
j_gene: TRBJ2-3; abundance: -; v_gene: TRBV11-2; len: 13; CDR3aa: ASSSRQGYTDTQY
j_gene: TRBJ2-3; abundance: -; v_gene: TRBV5-4; len: 13; CDR3aa: ASSQDSISTDTQY
j_gene: TRBJ2-7; abundance: -; v_gene: TRBV7-9; len: 12; CDR3aa: ASSLTSASYEQY
j_gene: TRBJ2-7; abundance: -; v_gene: TRBV7-2; len: 12; CDR3aa: ASSLASGPYEQY
j_gene: TRBJ1-5; abundance: -; v_gene: TRBV2; len: 12; CDR3aa: ASSRRGRDQPQH
j_gene: TRBJ2-1; abundance: once; v_gene: TRBV7-9; len: 13; CDR3aa: ASSLAQGRYNEQF
j_gene: TRBJ2-5; abundance: -; v_gene: TRBV5-1; len: 14; CDR3aa: ASSLARRTSQETQY
j_gene: TRBJ2-3; abundance: -; v_gene: TRBV10-2; len: 10; CDR3aa: ASSGGTDTQY
j_gene: TRBJ1-2; abundance: -; v_gene: TRBV6-1; len: 11; CDR3aa: ASSDTANYGYT
j_gene: TRBJ1-1; abundance: -; v_gene: TRBV5-4; len: 10; CDR3aa: ASSLEDIEAF
j_gene: TRBJ2-7; abundance: few; v_gene: TRBV5-6; len: 11; CDR3aa: ASSSGGSYEQY
j_gene: TRBJ2-7; abundance: -; v_gene: TRBV30; len: 10; CDR3aa: AWVRGRDEQY
j_gene: TRBJ1-2; abundance: -; v_gene: TRBV7-2; len: 13; CDR3aa: ASSTRSHGGGGYT
j_gene: TRBJ1-2; abundance: -; v_gene: TRBV4-2; len: 16; CDR3aa: ASSQDRQGGRRGYGYT
j_gene: TRBJ1-6; abundance: -; v_gene: TRBV5-1; len: 11; CDR3aa: ASSSDWNSPLH
j_gene: TRBJ1-2; abundance: once; v_gene: TRBV6-1; len: 10; CDR3aa: ASSFQGYGYT
j_gene: TRBJ1-1; abundance: -; v_gene: TRBV18; len: 12; CDR3aa: ASSGMDSLTEAF
j_gene: TRBJ2-4; abundance: -; v_gene: TRBV4-1; len: 13; CDR3aa: ASSQVVQGGNIQY
j_gene: TRBJ2-1; abundance: -; v_gene: TRBV4-1; len: 13; CDR3aa: ASSWVGGSYNEQF
j_gene: TRBJ2-5; abundance: -; v_gene: TRBV4-2; len: 16; CDR3aa: ASSQDLPQGRYQETQY
j_gene: TRBJ1-2; abundance: -; v_gene: TRBV12-5; len: 14; CDR3aa: ASARSGTGGAGGYT